One TCR beta chain is described in this entry. The antigen is not known. Both 60 Vbeta primers and 13 Jbeta primers went into the PCR. Sequencing used immunoSEQ multiplex PCR; TCRdb keeps in-frame clones, though not all of them. In the table there are fewer than 250,000 clones, approximately 83% of which are singletons. There are 15 residues in the CDR3. The V gene's germline CDR1 is SGHTA and CDR2 FQGNSA. The ends lost 5 bases at V and 8 bases at J; junction bases unmatched: 10. The data were taken from a study of cytomegalovirus exposure and HLA in healthy donors. Study information: In terms of ancestry, the Caucasian-associated cluster contained about 80% of the roughly 400 genotyped donors.

The study's findings and limits: Reported results showed that the classifier diagnosed cytomegalovirus status with high specificity and sensitivity.

Sequenced: PBMCs. This sequence originates from a girl aged 10-17 years in good health and CMV-seronegative. The chain uses TRBV7-2 and TRBJ1-2; 11 nucleotides align to TRBD1. The CDR3 DNA reads TGTGCCAGCAGCCCGTCGGGGACAGGGGGAAACGGCTACACCTTC. Translating it yields CASSPSGTGGNGYTF.